This TCR beta chain was identified in a study of T cells in Graves' hyperthyroidism and ophthalmopathy (dated by TCRdb to the late 2010s). Study-wide context: Peripheral blood samples were taken at initial diagnosis, before any treatment was given. The roughly 99 discovery patients were divided at random into training and test sets in a 7:3 ratio. Whether ophthalmopathy could be predicted prospectively was tested in an independent validation cohort made up of 18 hyperthyroidism patients plus 17 patients who later progressed to ophthalmopathy. A discovery cohort of about a hundred patients, fewer than 50 with Graves' ophthalmopathy and more than 55 with stable Graves' hyperthyroidism, was used to find distinguishing TCR V-J signatures. Following sampling, methimazole starting at 30 mg daily was given to hyperthyroidism patients, and high-dose intravenous methylprednisolone was given to ophthalmopathy patients. In six Graves' hyperthyroidism patients, the study also compared T-cell repertoires from thyroid tissue with T-cell repertoires from blood. The paper reports TCR Vbeta CDR3 sequencing of about 140 peripheral blood samples: some 41 ophthalmopathy, about 75 hyperthyroidism and approximately 17 progressor patients.

V loses 8 bases of germline sequence and J loses 5 bases, and the interval between the two ends is 18 bases. Its CDR3 holds 14 amino acids, cysteine through phenylalanine. Solely the CDR3 DNA is kept, with 42 bases framed from the first base. CDR1 MDHEN and CDR2 SYDVKM were looked up in the germline V gene. The TCR beta CDR3 regions were amplified from RNA transcripts. For the first round of RT-PCR on the TCR CDR3, the HTBI primer set was used together with the Qiagen OneStep RT-PCR kit. Libraries were constructed in a second round of multiplex PCR, after which size selection and purification were performed. Libraries were sequenced paired-end with 100 bp reads on an Illumina HiSeq2000. Per the authors' processing: Raw data were processed with SOAPnuke, discarding reads with adapters, uncalled bases, mean Phred below 15, or no exact constant-primer or identifier match. COPE v1.2.5 was used to merge high-quality paired reads, and clonotypes were defined as unique nucleotide sequences. MiTCR v1.1 was used to align clonotypes to the IMGT TRBV, TRBD and TRBJ reference segments. The analysis included only V-J combinations with a frequency above 0.0001, which together covered 99% to 99.2% of the repertoires. The TCS score was defined as the ratio of F50 (clonal expansion) to E x V (chaos), calculated using BLOSUM62-based TCRdist between CDR3 peptides within each V-J. Welch's t-statistics and random forest reduced roughly 540 V-J features to fewer than 15, which were used in a naive Bayes classifier (R e1071). Thyroid-blood repertoire similarity was quantified with the Morisita-Horn index. The public reads were reprocessed in TCRdb via fastp at Q25 and MiXCR, keeping in-frame beta chains. For every CDR3 protein sequence, its rows merge into one entry that carries the most common genes and DNA. Clone size and V and J calls follow TCRdb, not the original study. The sample profile shows fewer than 650,000 distinct CDR3 sequences; roughly 15% of them were found once. Of the sample, roughly 4.3% is held by the ten largest clones.

Ophthalmopathy patients had moderately to severely active disease, with a Clinical Activity Score of 3 or more, a NOSPECS grade of 4 or more, and a disease duration of less than 3 months. Any patient with an uncontrolled infection, another autoimmune disease, pregnancy or lactation was excluded. Diagnoses relied on clinical symptoms, serum thyroxine and TRAb, thyroid ultrasound and orbital computed tomography. Ficoll-Paque density gradient centrifugation was used to isolate PBMCs from approximately 11 ml of fresh peripheral blood. Total RNA was extracted with Trizol reagent, and quality was checked on an Agilent 2100 Bioanalyzer. This clonotype was seen ten or more times. Its cognate antigen has yet to be identified. Per-base qualities were not stored, and no clone one base away is much larger. General study outcomes and caveats: In validation, progression to ophthalmopathy was predicted by the model with around 71% sensitivity and nearly 75% specificity, a median of roughly 6.4 months before onset. No statistical method was used to set the sample size in advance, and investigators knew the group allocation. Most expanded thyroid clonotypes (frequency above 0.001) were also found in blood, which suggests that blood repertoires may mirror thyroid immune responses. In cross-validation, a model built on a 13 V-J signature told ophthalmopathy apart from stable hyperthyroidism with approximately 90% sensitivity and approximately 84% specificity, and in testing the same model reached 80%/75%.

Sequenced: blood. The origin of this receptor is a woman aged 40-49 years with Graves' ophthalmopathy. Recombination connected TRBV28 to TRBJ2-5; the D element could tentatively be TRBD1 or TRBD2, as 5 bases agree for each. The CDR3 protein sequence reads: CASGDLESGETQYF. The DNA sequence follows: TGTGCCAGCGGGGACCTCGAGTCGGGGGAGACCCAGTACTTC.